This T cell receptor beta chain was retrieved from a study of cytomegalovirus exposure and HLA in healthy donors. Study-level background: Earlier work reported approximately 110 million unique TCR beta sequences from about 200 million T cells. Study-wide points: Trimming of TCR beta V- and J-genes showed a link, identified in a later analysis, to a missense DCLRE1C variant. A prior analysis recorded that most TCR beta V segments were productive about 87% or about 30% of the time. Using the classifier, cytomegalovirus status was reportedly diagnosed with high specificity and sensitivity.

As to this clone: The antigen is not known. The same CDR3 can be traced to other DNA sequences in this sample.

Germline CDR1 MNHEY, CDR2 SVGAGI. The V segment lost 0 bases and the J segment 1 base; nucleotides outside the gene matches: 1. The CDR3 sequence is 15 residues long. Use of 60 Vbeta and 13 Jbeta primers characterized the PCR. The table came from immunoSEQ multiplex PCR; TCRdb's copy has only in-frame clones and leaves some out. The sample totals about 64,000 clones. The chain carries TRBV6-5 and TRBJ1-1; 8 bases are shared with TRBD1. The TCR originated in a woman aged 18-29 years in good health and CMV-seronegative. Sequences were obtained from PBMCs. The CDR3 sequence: CASSYSQGANTEAFF. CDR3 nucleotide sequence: TGTGCCAGCAGTTACTCGCAGGGGGCGAACACTGAAGCTTTCTTT.